This TCR beta chain was identified in a study of long-term antiretroviral therapy in people with HIV. Study-wide results and caveats: CDR3 length ranges were narrower in HIV repertoires than in controls. Within the repertoire, clones expanded before ART were dominant at all time points.

V lost 1 base and J lost 2; bases outside the gene matches: 15. The CDR3 runs to 20 residues. Germline V CDR1 and CDR2: GTSNPN, SVGIG (reference sequence). Assay version v3.0 of immunoSEQ was used, and it was run at survey level. The study targeted 40,000-50,000 T-cell genomes per sample in sequencing. The data were produced by immunoSEQ multiplex PCR, yet TCRdb's version contains in-frame clones alone and is incomplete. Here the sample spans around 22,000 clones, more than 75% being singletons. Of note for this clone: What it binds is unknown.

This rearrangement joins TRBV30 to TRBJ2-3; 13 bases align to TRBD2. This material consisted of unsorted PBMCs, taken 1.8 years before starting antiretroviral therapy. The sequence was collected from a young woman with HIV. CDR3 coding DNA: TGTGCCTGGAGTGGATTGACTAGCGGGGGGACTATAACAACCACAGATACGCAGTATTTT. Protein product: CAWSGLTSGGTITTTDTQYF.